This entry describes one T cell receptor beta chain. The sample comes from a study of control samples from healthy donors and cancer patients. The assay was immunoSEQ multiplex PCR, and TCRdb's table has in-frame clones only and misses some. In the table there are 150,000 to 180,000 clones, about 93% of which are singletons. V lost 11 bases and J 1 base, leaving 8 bases between the germline ends. CDR1 is MDHEN and CDR2 is SYDVKM in the germline V gene. CDR3 length: 11 amino acids. The chain couples TRBV28 to TRBJ1-1; D uncertain. The source material was blood. This TCR was recovered from a man aged 50 to 60 in good health. CDR3 in DNA: TGTGCCGCATGGGGGAACACTGAAGCTTTCTTT. It translates to CAAWGNTEAFF.